This is a list of T cell receptor beta chains from one sample in a study of human T cells and chemical hapten exposure. In TCRdb, the RACE reads were re-called with MiXCR into one record per CDR3 protein. The table includes 75,000 to 100,000 distinct CDR3 sequences, roughly 10% detected once. The source was whole blood, collected in connection with sensitization to the hapten diphenylcyclopropenone (DPC). The origin of the receptors is a man aged 40-50 years with alopecia areata. Some clones in this sample may be carry-over from other donors' samples. Each CDR3 is given with its conserved first and last residue. The order of the fields is J gene, D gene, clone size, V gene, CDR3 protein, CDR3 DNA. D genes are given only for firm matches. Clone size, where shown, is once, few, many, or a class for clones that have expanded.

TRBJ1-5	.	many	TRBV12-3/TRBV12-4	CASNQGHGNQPQHF	TGTGCCAGCAACCAGGGGCATGGCAATCAGCCCCAGCATTTT
TRBJ2-3	.	.	TRBV19	CASGSGFDTQYF	TGTGCCAGTGGTTCAGGGTTCGATACGCAGTATTTT
TRBJ1-5	TRBD1	.	TRBV5-6	CASSRQGASNKAQHF	TGTGCCAGCAGCCGACAGGGGGCCTCCAATAAGGCCCAGCATTTT
TRBJ2-1	TRBD2	few	TRBV11-2	CASSRPGASGNIAVEQFF	TGTGCCAGCAGCCGCCCGGGGGCTAGCGGGAACATAGCGGTTGAGCAGTTCTTC
TRBJ1-6	.	many	TRBV5-6	CASSLLTGEGSPLHF	TGTGCCAGCAGCTTGCTCACAGGTGAAGGATCACCCCTCCACTTT
TRBJ2-7	.	many	TRBV9	CASSSTPWGSEQYF	TGTGCCAGCAGCTCCACTCCATGGGGGTCCGAGCAGTACTTC
TRBJ1-2	TRBD1	.	TRBV29-1	CSVEDHRGLGYGYTF	TGCAGCGTTGAAGATCACAGGGGGCTCGGCTATGGCTACACCTTC
TRBJ2-3	TRBD2	few	TRBV5-1	CASSSLAGSTDTQYF	TGCGCCAGCAGCTCACTAGCGGGGAGCACAGATACGCAGTATTTT
TRBJ2-3	TRBD2	few	TRBV5-5	CASSLYGGAGGADTQYF	TGTGCCAGCAGCTTGTACGGGGGAGCGGGAGGCGCAGATACGCAGTATTTT
TRBJ1-3	.	few	TRBV6-6	CASSGNTIYF	TGTGCCAGCTCCGGAAACACCATATATTTT
TRBJ2-1	.	.	TRBV7-3	CASSASRGEQFF	TGTGCCAGCAGTGCCTCTAGGGGCGAGCAGTTCTTC
TRBJ1-4	.	.	TRBV28	CASSLQGSNEKLFF	TGTGCCAGCAGTTTACAGGGGAGCAATGAAAAACTGTTTTTT
TRBJ1-5	.	few	TRBV20-1	CSAREGGQPQHF	TGCAGTGCTAGAGAAGGAGGTCAGCCCCAGCATTTT
TRBJ2-7	TRBD2	.	TRBV28	CASSLIRAGLAGGPGEQYF	TGTGCCAGCAGTTTAATAAGGGCCGGACTAGCGGGAGGGCCGGGCGAGCAGTACTTC
TRBJ2-5	.	.	TRBV5-1	CASSLFSGKETQYF	TGCGCCAGCAGCCTCTTCTCGGGCAAAGAGACCCAGTACTTC
TRBJ2-4	.	many	TRBV10-3	CAVSASVQWAKNIQYF	TGTGCCGTCTCCGCTAGCGTTCAGTGGGCCAAAAACATTCAGTACTTC
TRBJ2-3	TRBD1	few	TRBV24-1	CATSDLRDSDTDTQYF	TGTGCCACCAGTGATTTGCGGGACAGCGACACAGATACGCAGTATTTT
TRBJ1-5	.	few	TRBV6-1	CASSEKITGINQPQHF	TGTGCCAGCAGTGAAAAGATTACAGGAATCAATCAGCCCCAGCATTTT
TRBJ2-3	.	many	TRBV6-2/TRBV6-3	CAAKEGGVTDTQYF	TGTGCCGCAAAAGAAGGGGGAGTCACAGATACGCAGTATTTT
TRBJ2-5	TRBD2	.	TRBV6-1	CASSERGGQETQYF	TGTGCCAGCAGTGAACGGGGGGGCCAGGAGACCCAGTACTTC
TRBJ1-2	TRBD1	many	TRBV3-1	CASSQDWDREYGYTF	TGTGCCAGCAGCCAAGATTGGGACAGGGAGTATGGCTACACCTTC
TRBJ1-1	.	.	TRBV30	CAWSYRSNTEAFF	TGTGCCTGGAGTTATCGATCGAACACTGAAGCTTTCTTT
TRBJ2-2	TRBD2	.	TRBV5-5	CASSLYSGTNTGELFF	TGTGCCAGCAGCTTGTACAGCGGGACCAACACCGGGGAGCTGTTTTTT
TRBJ2-1	.	.	TRBV27	CASSSLGSPSDNEQFF	TGTGCCAGCAGTTCCTTGGGGTCCCCAAGCGACAATGAGCAGTTCTTC
TRBJ2-5	.	few	TRBV5-1	CASSSVAGFQETQYF	TGCGCCAGCAGCTCCGTCGCTGGCTTCCAAGAGACCCAGTACTTC
TRBJ1-5	.	.	TRBV6-2/TRBV6-3	CASSPYREGQPQHF	TGTGCCAGCAGTCCCTACAGGGAGGGTCAGCCCCAGCATTTT
TRBJ1-2	TRBD1	.	TRBV7-8	CASSLLGTGGRSGGYTF	TGTGCCAGCAGCTTATTGGGGACAGGGGGACGGTCGGGTGGCTACACCTTC
TRBJ1-2	.	.	TRBV27	CASSSYRDGYTF	TGTGCCAGCAGTTCGTACAGGGACGGCTACACCTTC
TRBJ2-3	.	few	TRBV20-1	CSLQKTDTQYF	TGCAGTCTACAGAAAACAGATACGCAGTATTTT
TRBJ1-5	.	many	TRBV7-2	CASTPSRVVNQPQHF	TGTGCCAGCACCCCAAGCAGGGTGGTTAATCAGCCCCAGCATTTT
TRBJ2-7	.	many	TRBV20-1	CSARRGLPSDEQYF	TGCAGTGCTAGAAGGGGACTGCCCTCCGACGAGCAGTACTTC
TRBJ2-1	.	few	TRBV7-3	CASSPYVSGGNNEQFF	TGTGCCAGCAGCCCCTATGTTAGCGGAGGAAACAATGAGCAGTTCTTC
TRBJ2-3	TRBD1	many	TRBV20-1	CSARGTGGTDTQYF	TGCAGTGCTAGAGGGACAGGGGGCACAGATACGCAGTATTTT
TRBJ2-5	.	.	TRBV29-1	CSVPRPILETQYF	TGCAGCGTCCCCAGGCCAATATTGGAGACCCAGTACTTC
TRBJ2-7	.	few	TRBV7-2	CASSLVGYEQYF	TGTGCCAGCAGCTTAGTCGGGTACGAGCAGTACTTC
TRBJ1-2	.	many	TRBV5-1	CAVQELYGYTF	TGCGCCGTACAGGAGCTCTATGGCTACACCTTC
TRBJ2-3	.	few	TRBV6-6	CASSPPGPQYF	TGTGCCAGCAGTCCCCCGGGACCGCAGTATTTT
TRBJ2-5	TRBD2	few	TRBV19	CASSIAREETQYF	TGTGCCAGTAGTATAGCGCGGGAGGAGACCCAGTACTTC
TRBJ2-7	TRBD1	few	TRBV3-1	CASSRDRGEQYF	TGTGCCAGCAGCCGGGACAGGGGCGAGCAGTACTTC
TRBJ2-5	TRBD2	many	TRBV9	CASSDSLGRGKPETQYF	TGTGCCAGCAGCGACAGTCTGGGGCGGGGGAAGCCGGAGACCCAGTACTTC
TRBJ2-5	TRBD2	few	TRBV5-6	CASSPTGLADQETQYF	TGTGCCAGCAGCCCTACAGGACTAGCGGACCAAGAGACCCAGTACTTC
TRBJ1-5	TRBD1	.	TRBV12-3/TRBV12-4	CASSSTGEQPQHF	TGTGCCAGCAGTTCGACAGGGGAACAGCCCCAGCATTTT
TRBJ1-2	TRBD1	.	TRBV19	CASSIGTGEWSGDTF	TGTGCCAGTAGTATAGGAACAGGGGAATGGTCTGGCGACACCTTC
TRBJ1-3	.	many	TRBV7-2	CASSPSPGTLAGNTIYF	TGTGCCAGCAGCCCATCGCCCGGAACGTTGGCTGGAAACACCATATATTTT
TRBJ1-2	.	few	TRBV5-1	CASSFSGDGYTF	TGCGCCAGCAGCTTTAGCGGGGATGGCTACACCTTC
TRBJ2-4	.	.	TRBV19	CASLGYAKNIQYF	TGTGCCAGTTTGGGGTATGCCAAAAACATTCAGTACTTC
TRBJ1-1	.	few	TRBV6-2/TRBV6-3	CASTVGQGTNTEAFF	TGTGCCAGCACAGTTGGCCAGGGAACGAACACTGAAGCTTTCTTT
TRBJ2-3	.	.	TRBV7-2	CASSTQRHTDTQYF	TGTGCCAGCAGCACCCAACGCCACACAGATACGCAGTATTTT
TRBJ2-3	TRBD2	few	TRBV6-2/TRBV6-3	CASSYLAASTDTQYF	TGTGCCAGCAGTTATCTAGCGGCTAGCACAGATACGCAGTATTTT
TRBJ2-7	TRBD2	few	TRBV5-4	CASSSRGIPEQYF	TGTGCCAGCAGCTCGCGGGGGATTCCCGAGCAGTACTTC
TRBJ1-2	.	many	TRBV6-6	CASSSVPIYGYTF	TGTGCCAGCAGTTCGGTCCCCATTTATGGCTACACCTTC
TRBJ2-3	.	few	TRBV18	CASSPLYGGGSHGDTQYF	TGTGCCAGCTCACCACTTTATGGGGGAGGATCCCACGGAGATACGCAGTATTTT
TRBJ2-1	TRBD2	few	TRBV4-1	CASSPKSPPARSGSSYEQFF	TGCGCCAGCAGCCCCAAAAGCCCCCCCGCGCGGAGCGGGAGTAGTTATGAGCAGTTCTTC
TRBJ2-3	TRBD1	few	TRBV7-3	CASSLGQGSDTQYF	TGTGCCAGCAGCTTGGGACAGGGTTCAGATACGCAGTATTTT
TRBJ2-5	TRBD1	.	TRBV7-6	CASSGTGGQETQYF	TGTGCCAGCAGCGGGACAGGGGGCCAGGAGACCCAGTACTTC